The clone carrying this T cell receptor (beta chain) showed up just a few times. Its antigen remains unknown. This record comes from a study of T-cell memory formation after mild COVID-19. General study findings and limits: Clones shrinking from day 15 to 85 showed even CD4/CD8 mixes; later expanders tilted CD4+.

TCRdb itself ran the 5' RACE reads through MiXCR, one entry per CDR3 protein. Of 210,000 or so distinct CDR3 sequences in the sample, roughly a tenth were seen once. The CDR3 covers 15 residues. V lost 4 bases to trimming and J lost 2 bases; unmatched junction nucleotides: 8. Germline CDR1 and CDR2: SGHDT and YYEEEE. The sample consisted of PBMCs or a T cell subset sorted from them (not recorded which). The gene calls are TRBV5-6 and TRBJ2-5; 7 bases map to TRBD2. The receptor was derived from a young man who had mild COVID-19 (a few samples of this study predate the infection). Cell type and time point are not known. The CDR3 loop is CASSRLALVQETQYF. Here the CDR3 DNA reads TGTGCCAGCAGCCGACTAGCTCTGGTACAAGAGACCCAGTACTTC.